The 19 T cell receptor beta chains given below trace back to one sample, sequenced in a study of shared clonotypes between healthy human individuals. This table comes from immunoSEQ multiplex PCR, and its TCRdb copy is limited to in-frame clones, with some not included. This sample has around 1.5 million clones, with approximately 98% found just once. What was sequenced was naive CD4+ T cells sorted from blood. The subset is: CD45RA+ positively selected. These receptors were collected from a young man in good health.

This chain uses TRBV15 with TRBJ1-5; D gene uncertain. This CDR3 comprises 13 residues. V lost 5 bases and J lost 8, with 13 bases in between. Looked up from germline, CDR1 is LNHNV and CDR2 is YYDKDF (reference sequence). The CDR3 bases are TGTGCCACCAGCGGTAGTCCTCGGGAGCCCCAGCATTTT. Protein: CATSGSPREPQHF.

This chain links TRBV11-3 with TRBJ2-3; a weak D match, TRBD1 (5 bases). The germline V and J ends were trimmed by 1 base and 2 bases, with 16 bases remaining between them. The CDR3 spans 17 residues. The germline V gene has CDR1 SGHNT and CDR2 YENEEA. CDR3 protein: CASSLGPRVRATDTQYF. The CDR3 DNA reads TGTGCCAGCAGCTTAGGCCCCAGGGTAAGGGCCACAGATACGCAGTATTTT.

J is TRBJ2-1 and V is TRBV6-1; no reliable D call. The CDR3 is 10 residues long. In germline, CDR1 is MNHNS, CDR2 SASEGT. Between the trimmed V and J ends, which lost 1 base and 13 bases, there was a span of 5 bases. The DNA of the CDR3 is TGTGCCAGCAGTGAAGTGACTCAGTTCTTC. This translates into CASSEVTQFF.

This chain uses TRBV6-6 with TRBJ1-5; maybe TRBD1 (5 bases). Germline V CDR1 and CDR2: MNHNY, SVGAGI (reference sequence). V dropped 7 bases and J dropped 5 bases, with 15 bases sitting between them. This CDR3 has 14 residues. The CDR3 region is CASTDSARDQPQHF. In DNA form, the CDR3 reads TGTGCCAGCACAGACTCGGCCAGGGATCAGCCCCAGCATTTT.

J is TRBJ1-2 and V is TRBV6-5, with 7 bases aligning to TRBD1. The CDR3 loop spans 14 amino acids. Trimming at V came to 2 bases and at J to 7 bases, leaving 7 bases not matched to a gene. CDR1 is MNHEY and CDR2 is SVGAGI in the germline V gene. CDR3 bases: TGTGCCAGCAGTTACGACAGGGTAGTCTCTGGCTACACCTTC. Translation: CASSYDRVVSGYTF.

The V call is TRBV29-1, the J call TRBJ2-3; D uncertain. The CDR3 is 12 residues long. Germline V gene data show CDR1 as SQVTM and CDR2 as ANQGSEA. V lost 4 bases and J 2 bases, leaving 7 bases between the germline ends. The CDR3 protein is CSVVVSTDTQYF. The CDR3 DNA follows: TGCAGCGTTGTAGTTTCCACAGATACGCAGTATTTT.

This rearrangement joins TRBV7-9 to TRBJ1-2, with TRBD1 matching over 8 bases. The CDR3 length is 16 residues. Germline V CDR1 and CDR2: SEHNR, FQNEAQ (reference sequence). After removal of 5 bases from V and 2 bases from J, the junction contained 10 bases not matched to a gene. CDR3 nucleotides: TGTGCCAGCAGCCCGAGACAGGGGACAACGAACTATGGCTACACCTTC. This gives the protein CASSPRQGTTNYGYTF. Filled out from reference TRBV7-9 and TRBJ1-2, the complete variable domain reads DTGVSQNPRHKITKRGQNVTFRCDPISEHNRLYWYRQTLGQGPEFLTYFQNEAQLEKSRLLSDRFSAERPKGSFSTLEIQRTEQGDSAMYLCASSPRQGTTNYGYTFGSGTRLTVV.

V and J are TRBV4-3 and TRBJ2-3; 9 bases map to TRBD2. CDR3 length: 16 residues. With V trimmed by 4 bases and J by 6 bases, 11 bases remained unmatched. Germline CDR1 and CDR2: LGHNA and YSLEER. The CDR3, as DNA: TGCGCCAGCAGCCTAGCAGTCGCGGGAGGGAGGGATACGCAGTATTTT. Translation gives CASSLAVAGGRDTQYF.

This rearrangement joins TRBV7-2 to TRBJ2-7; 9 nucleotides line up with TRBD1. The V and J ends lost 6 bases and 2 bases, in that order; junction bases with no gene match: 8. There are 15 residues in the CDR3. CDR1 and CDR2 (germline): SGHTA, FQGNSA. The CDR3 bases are TGTGCCAGCAGATCCACAGGGGGCGCACCCTACGAGCAGTACTTC. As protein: CASRSTGGAPYEQYF.

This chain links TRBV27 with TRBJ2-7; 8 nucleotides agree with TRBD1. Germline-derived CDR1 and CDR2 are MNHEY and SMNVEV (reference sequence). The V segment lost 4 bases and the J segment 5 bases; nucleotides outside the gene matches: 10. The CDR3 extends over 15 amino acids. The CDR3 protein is CASSSDRAHLDEQYF. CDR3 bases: TGTGCCAGCAGTTCGGACAGGGCCCATTTGGACGAGCAGTACTTC.

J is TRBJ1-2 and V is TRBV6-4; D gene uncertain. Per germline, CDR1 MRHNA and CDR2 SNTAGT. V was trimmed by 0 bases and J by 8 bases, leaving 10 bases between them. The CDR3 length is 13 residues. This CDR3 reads CASSDSVGRGYTF. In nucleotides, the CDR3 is TGTGCCAGCAGTGACTCGGTAGGACGCGGCTACACCTTC.

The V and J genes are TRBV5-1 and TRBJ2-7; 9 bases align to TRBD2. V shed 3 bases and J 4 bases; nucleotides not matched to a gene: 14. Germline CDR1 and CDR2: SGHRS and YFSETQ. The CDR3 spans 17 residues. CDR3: CASSSLGLAGKGYEQYF. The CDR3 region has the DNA TGCGCCAGCAGCTCCTTAGGTCTAGCGGGAAAAGGGTACGAGCAGTACTTC.

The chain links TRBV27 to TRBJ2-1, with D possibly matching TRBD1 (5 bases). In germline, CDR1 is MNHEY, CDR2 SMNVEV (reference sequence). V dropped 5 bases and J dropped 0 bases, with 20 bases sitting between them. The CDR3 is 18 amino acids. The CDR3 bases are TGTGCCAGCAGTGTCCAGGACGCTCACAGGAGCTCCTACAATGAGCAGTTCTTC. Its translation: CASSVQDAHRSSYNEQFF.

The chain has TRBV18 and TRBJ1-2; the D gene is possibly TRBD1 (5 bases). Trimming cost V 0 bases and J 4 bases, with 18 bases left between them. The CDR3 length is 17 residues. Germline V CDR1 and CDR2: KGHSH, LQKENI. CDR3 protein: CASSPPGTERILYGYTF. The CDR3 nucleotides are TGTGCCAGCTCACCACCGGGGACCGAGAGGATCCTCTATGGCTACACCTTC. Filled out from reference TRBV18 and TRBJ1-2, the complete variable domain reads NAGVMQNPRHLVRRRGQEARLRCSPMKGHSHVYWYRQLPEEGLKFMVYLQKENIIDESGMPKERFSAEFPKEGPSILRIQQVVRGDSAAYFCASSPPGTERILYGYTFGSGTRLTVV.

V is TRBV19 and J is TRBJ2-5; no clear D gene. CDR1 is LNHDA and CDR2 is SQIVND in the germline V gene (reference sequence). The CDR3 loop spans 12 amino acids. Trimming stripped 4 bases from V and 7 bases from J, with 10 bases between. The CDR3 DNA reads TGTGCCAGTAGTACAACCCCGACGACCCAGTACTTC. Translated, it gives CASSTTPTTQYF.

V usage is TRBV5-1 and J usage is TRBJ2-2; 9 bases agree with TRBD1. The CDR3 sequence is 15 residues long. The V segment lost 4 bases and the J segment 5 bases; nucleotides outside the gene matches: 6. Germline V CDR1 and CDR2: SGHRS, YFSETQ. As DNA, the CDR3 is TGCGCCAGCAGCCTCCGGACAGGGGTAACCGGGGAGCTGTTTTTT. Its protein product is CASSLRTGVTGELFF.

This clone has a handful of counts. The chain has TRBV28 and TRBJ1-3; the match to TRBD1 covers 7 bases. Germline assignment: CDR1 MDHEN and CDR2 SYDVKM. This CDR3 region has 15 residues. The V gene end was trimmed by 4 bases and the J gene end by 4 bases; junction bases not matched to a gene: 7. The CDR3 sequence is CASSSSGGPGNTIYF. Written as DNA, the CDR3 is TGTGCCAGCAGTTCCTCAGGGGGGCCAGGAAACACCATATATTTT.

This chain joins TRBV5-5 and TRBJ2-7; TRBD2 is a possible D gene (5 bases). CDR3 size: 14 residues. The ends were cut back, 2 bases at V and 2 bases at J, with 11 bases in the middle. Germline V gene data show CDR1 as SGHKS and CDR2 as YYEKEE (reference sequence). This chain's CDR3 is CASSFSVTPYEQYF. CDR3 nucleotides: TGTGCCAGCAGCTTTAGCGTTACTCCCTACGAGCAGTACTTC. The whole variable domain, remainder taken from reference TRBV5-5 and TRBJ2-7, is DAGVTQSPTHLIKTRGQQVTLRCSPISGHKSVSWYQQVLGQGPQFIFQYYEKEERGRGNFPDRFSARQFPNYSSELNVNALLLGDSALYLCASSFSVTPYEQYFGPGTRLTVT.

The CDR3 DNA reads TGTGCCAGCCTGACCAGTCGGGAGAGAGGGGATACGCAGTATTTT. Translation: CASLTSRERGDTQYF. The V call is TRBV7-9, the J call TRBJ2-3; perhaps TRBD2 as D (6 bases). Trimming shortened V by 8 bases and J by 6 bases, and 21 bases separated the two germline ends. The CDR3 spans 15 residues. Germline values: CDR1 SEHNR, CDR2 FQNEAQ (reference sequence).